Each of the 13 T cell receptor beta chains below was sequenced from the same sample in a study of cytomegalovirus exposure and HLA in healthy donors. PCR used 60 Vbeta primers and 13 Jbeta primers. This table comes from immunoSEQ multiplex PCR, and its TCRdb copy is limited to in-frame clones, with some not included. The sample holds 200,000 to 250,000 clones, about 80% seen once. The sequenced material came from PBMCs. These receptors came from a man in his forties in good health and CMV-seronegative.

This clone was counted only a few times. CDR3 DNA sequence: TGCGCCAGCAGCTCAACAGGGGCGGGGAACACCGGGGAGCTGTTTTTT. Its protein product is CASSSTGAGNTGELFF. This chain joins TRBV5-1 and TRBJ2-2; TRBD1 matches at 7 bases. With 3 bases clipped from V and 1 base from J, the junction kept 6 bases outside the gene matches. The CDR3 has 16 residues. Germline CDR1 SGHRS, CDR2 YFSETQ.

The chain carries TRBV5-8 and TRBJ1-2, with TRBD1 matching 9 bases. This CDR3 spans 15 amino acids. From germline, CDR1 is SGHTS and CDR2 YDEGEE. V trimming: 4 bases; J trimming: 8 bases; junction bases outside the gene matches: 12. The CDR3 DNA follows: TGTGCCAGCAGCAAAACCGGGACAGGGACTTCAGGCTACACCTTC. It is translated as CASSKTGTGTSGYTF.

The chain couples TRBV10-1 to TRBJ2-1, with D possibly matching TRBD2 (5 bases). There are 16 residues in the CDR3. Per germline, CDR1 WNHNN and CDR2 SYGVQD (reference sequence). Trimming shortened V by 4 bases and J by 4 bases, and 17 bases separated the two germline ends. CDR3 loop: CASSGRVTTKYNEQFF. CDR3 bases: TGCGCCAGCAGTGGTCGAGTGACTACCAAATACAATGAGCAGTTCTTC.

In DNA form, the CDR3 reads TGCGCCAGCACCAAACAGGGGCAAGAGACCCAGTACTTC. Protein sequence: CASTKQGQETQYF. This chain joins TRBV5-1 and TRBJ2-5; 7 bases are a match to TRBD1. Germline CDR1 and CDR2: SGHRS and YFSETQ. CDR3 size: 13 residues. V shed 6 bases and J 2 bases; nucleotides not matched to a gene: 4.

J is TRBJ1-1 and V is TRBV6-5; 8 nucleotides line up with TRBD1. Per germline, CDR1 MNHEY and CDR2 SVGAGI. J was trimmed by 1 base and V by 3 bases; bases with no gene match: 7. The CDR3 runs to 16 residues. CDR3 region: CASSYRYTGGNTEAFF. CDR3 coding DNA: TGTGCCAGCAGTTATCGGTACACAGGGGGGAACACTGAAGCTTTCTTT.

V and J are TRBV5-1 and TRBJ2-7; D unclear. The germline gives CDR1 SGHRS, CDR2 YFSETQ. Between the trimmed V and J ends, which lost 5 bases and 2 bases, there was a span of 11 bases. CDR3 length equals 13 residues. The CDR3 region is CASRPVAAYEQYF. CDR3 bases: TGCGCCAGCAGGCCAGTGGCCGCCTACGAGCAGTACTTC.

This chain uses TRBV4-1 with TRBJ2-3; a weak D match, TRBD2 (6 bases). CDR3 length: 17 amino acids. Trimming took off 1 base at V and 2 bases at J, with 16 bases between the two ends. Germline CDR1 MGHRA, CDR2 YSYEKL. This chain's CDR3 is CASSQVSSSAPTDTQYF. CDR3 nucleotide sequence: TGCGCCAGCAGCCAAGTCAGTTCTAGCGCACCCACAGATACGCAGTATTTT.

The chain combines TRBV28 with TRBJ2-6; 8 bases match TRBD1. V shed 2 bases and J 3 bases; nucleotides not matched to a gene: 3. The CDR3 totals 16 residues. From germline, CDR1 is MDHEN and CDR2 SYDVKM. Written as DNA, the CDR3 is TGTGCCAGCAGTTTAGGGGGGACAGGTGGGGCCAACGTCCTGACTTTC. Encoded protein: CASSLGGTGGANVLTF.

J is TRBJ1-1 and V is TRBV18; D uncertain. The CDR3 has 14 amino acids. The germline V gene has CDR1 KGHSH and CDR2 LQKENI. V lost 2 bases, J lost 9 bases, and 16 bases lay in between. The CDR3 DNA reads as TGTGCCAGCTCACCAGCAGTAGCTTCTATCAAAGCTTTCTTT. This sequence encodes CASSPAVASIKAFF.

The rearrangement uses TRBV9 and TRBJ2-3, with 7 bases fitting TRBD1. The CDR3 extends over 15 amino acids. V shed 0 bases and J 1 base; nucleotides not matched to a gene: 2. Germline values: CDR1 SGDLS, CDR2 YYNGEE. The CDR3 DNA reads TGTGCCAGCAGCGTAGAGGGGGCTGGCACAGATACGCAGTATTTT. Encoded protein: CASSVEGAGTDTQYF.

This clone was seen a single time. V is TRBV5-1 and J is TRBJ1-2, with 7 positions matching TRBD1. Trimming removed 0 bases from V and 8 bases from J; junction bases left unmatched: 10. Germline CDR1 and CDR2: SGHRS and YFSETQ. The CDR3 runs to 15 residues. Here the CDR3 reads CASSLALGPGGGYTF. The CDR3 DNA follows: TGCGCCAGCAGCTTGGCCCTGGGACCAGGGGGAGGCTACACCTTC.

The chain recombines TRBV2 with TRBJ2-5, with 13 bases identical to TRBD2. After removal of 5 bases from V and 5 bases from J, the junction contained 8 bases not matched to a gene. The germline CDR1 and CDR2 sequences are SNHLY and FYNNEI. The CDR3 contains 16 residues. The chain's CDR3 is CASSSTSGRSWETQYF. The CDR3 DNA reads as TGTGCCAGCAGTTCGACTAGCGGGAGGTCTTGGGAGACCCAGTACTTC.

The chain joins TRBV5-1 to TRBJ2-1; 9 nucleotides align to TRBD2. The CDR3 sequence is 15 residues long. CDR1 is SGHRS and CDR2 is YFSETQ in the germline V gene. J lost 4 bases, V lost 0 bases, and 2 bases had no gene match. DNA for the CDR3: TGCGCCAGCAGCTTGGGCGGGGGGGTATACAATGAGCAGTTCTTC. The encoded protein is CASSLGGGVYNEQFF.